Shown below are 25 T cell receptor beta chains from a single sample sequenced in a study of blood T cell repertoires in COVID-19. TCRdb's copy holds only in-frame clones and misses some; the assay was immunoSEQ multiplex PCR. The table shows about 340,000 clones, with about 88% occurring only once. Sequenced sample: peripheral blood. Receptors originate from a woman in her 70s with COVID-19, enrolled during active disease.

The V gene is TRBV6-6, the J gene TRBJ1-1; maybe TRBD1 (6 bases). Trimming took off 6 bases at V and 1 base at J, with 9 bases between the two ends. The CDR3 loop spans 13 amino acids. The germline V gene has CDR1 MNHNY and CDR2 SVGAGI (reference sequence). This CDR3 reads CASRPGQNTEAFF. CDR3 bases: TGTGCCAGCAGGCCGGGACAGAACACTGAAGCTTTCTTT.

This clone has only one observation. The chain employs TRBV4-2 and TRBJ1-1; D possibly corresponds to TRBD1 (6 bases). V gave up 1 base and J gave up 0 bases, with 9 bases separating them. The CDR3 is 15 amino acids. Germline V gives CDR1 LGHNA, CDR2 YNFKEQ. CDR3 bases: TGTGCCAGCAGCCAAGGGGGGCCAATGAACACTGAAGCTTTCTTT. Translation: CASSQGGPMNTEAFF.

The chain is built from TRBV2 and TRBJ1-5; 10 nucleotides match TRBD1. Per germline, CDR1 SNHLY and CDR2 FYNNEI. The CDR3 length is 15 residues. With V trimmed by 5 bases and J by 3 bases, 4 bases remained unmatched. DNA of the CDR3: TGTGCCAGCAGTTCGGACAGGGGGAACAATCAGCCCCAGCATTTT. It codes for CASSSDRGNNQPQHF.

The V call is TRBV5-1, the J call TRBJ1-1; D possibly corresponds to TRBD1 (5 bases). Trimming removed 6 bases from V and 0 bases from J, with 9 bases in between. This CDR3 is built from 13 residues. Germline V gives CDR1 SGHRS, CDR2 YFSETQ. The CDR3 DNA follows: TGCGCCAGCACCGCGACAGTGAACACTGAAGCTTTCTTT. Amino acids: CASTATVNTEAFF.

This chain connects TRBV5-1 to TRBJ1-4; perhaps TRBD1 as D (6 bases). Germline CDR1 and CDR2: SGHRS and YFSETQ. Between the trimmed V and J ends, which lost 4 bases and 6 bases, there was a span of 16 bases. The CDR3 is 15 residues long. The CDR3 spells CASSQKGDGDEKLFF. CDR3 sequence (DNA): TGCGCCAGCAGCCAGAAGGGGGACGGAGATGAAAAACTGTTTTTT.

This clone was detected only once. The chain links TRBV9 to TRBJ2-5, with TRBD2 matching over 9 bases. The CDR3 is 14 amino acids. Trimming took 2 bases from V and 5 from J; bases not matched to a gene: 4. CDR1 is SGDLS, CDR2 YYNGEE, per germline. CDR3 sequence (DNA): TGTGCCAGCAGCGTGGCGGGGGGGCCTGAGACCCAGTACTTC. It codes for CASSVAGGPETQYF.

V usage is TRBV15 and J usage is TRBJ2-7; D is perhaps TRBD2 (6 bases). Germline CDR1 reads LNHNV; CDR2 reads YYDKDF (reference sequence). Trimming stripped 0 bases from V and 5 bases from J, with 20 bases between. The CDR3 runs to 17 residues. As DNA, the CDR3 is TGTGCCACCAGCAGAGAGGGGGGTGCAGGGAATTTCCACGAGCAGTACTTC. Amino acid sequence: CATSREGGAGNFHEQYF.

The CDR3 sequence: CASSELGGGTEAFF. Here the CDR3 DNA reads TGTGCCAGCAGTGAATTAGGGGGCGGGACTGAAGCTTTCTTT. This chain connects TRBV25-1 to TRBJ1-1, with 7 bases lining up with TRBD1. V lost 1 base, J lost 5 bases, and 4 bases stayed unmatched. The germline gives CDR1 MGHDK, CDR2 SYGVNS. The CDR3 runs to 14 residues. The complete variable domain, with remaining parts taken from reference TRBV25-1 and TRBJ1-1, reads EADIYQTPRYLVIGTGKKITLECSQTMGHDKMYWYQQDPGMELHLIHYSYGVNSTEKGDLSSESTVSRIRTEHFPLTLESARPSHTSQYLCASSELGGGTEAFFGQGTRLTVV.

In its sample, this clone was seen once. The V gene is TRBV9, the J gene TRBJ2-3, with TRBD2 identical over 12 bases. Germline V gives CDR1 SGDLS, CDR2 YYNGEE. V dropped 4 bases and J dropped 5; count of bases not matched to a gene: 8. CDR3 size: 16 residues. CDR3 nucleotide sequence: TGTGCCAGCAGCATCCTAGCGGGGGGGCCGATAGATACGCAGTATTTT. It yields the protein CASSILAGGPIDTQYF.

V gene TRBV5-8 combines with J gene TRBJ1-1; no clear D gene. Germline assignment: CDR1 SGHTS and CDR2 YDEGEE. CDR3 length: 17 amino acids. Trimming shortened V by 0 bases and J by 4 bases, and 19 bases separated the two germline ends. The CDR3: CASSLGAWATLLTEAFF. The CDR3 DNA reads as TGTGCCAGCAGCTTGGGGGCCTGGGCAACTCTCCTCACTGAAGCTTTCTTT.

V and J are TRBV7-2 and TRBJ1-5, with D possibly matching TRBD1 (6 bases). The germline V and J ends were trimmed by 4 bases and 0 bases, with 16 bases remaining between them. CDR1 is SGHTA and CDR2 is FQGNSA in the germline V gene. The CDR3 spans 17 residues. DNA for the CDR3: TGTGCCAGCAGCTGGGGGCGCGGGCTCTATAGCAATCAGCCCCAGCATTTT. Its protein is CASSWGRGLYSNQPQHF.

V and J are TRBV18 and TRBJ2-1; 8 bases agree with TRBD2. Germline CDR1 and CDR2: KGHSH and LQKENI. This CDR3 contains 14 residues. The J segment lost 7 bases and the V segment lost 8 bases, leaving 10 bases of the junction unmatched. The CDR3 loop is CASTPGLVENEQFF. CDR3 in DNA: TGTGCCAGCACCCCGGGACTAGTCGAAAATGAGCAGTTCTTC.

The gene calls are TRBV6-6 and TRBJ1-2, with D tentatively TRBD1 (6 bases). V dropped 7 bases and J dropped 8 bases, with 17 bases sitting between them. CDR1 is MNHNY and CDR2 is SVGAGI in the germline V gene (reference sequence). The CDR3 spans 13 residues. The DNA for the CDR3 is TGTGCCAGCAACCTCCATACAGGGAACGGCTACACCTTC. This sequence encodes CASNLHTGNGYTF.

V usage is TRBV7-8 and J usage is TRBJ2-7, with 10 bases aligning to TRBD2. From germline, CDR1 is SGHVS and CDR2 FQNEAQ. Germline trimming cut 3 bases from V and 5 bases from J; bases unmatched to any gene: 4. This CDR3 has 14 amino acids. The CDR3 reads CASSLSGGADEQYF. In nucleotides, the CDR3 is TGTGCCAGCAGCTTGAGCGGGGGGGCGGACGAGCAGTACTTC.

V gene TRBV7-9 combines with J gene TRBJ2-7, with D possibly matching TRBD1 (6 bases). CDR1 is SEHNR and CDR2 is FQNEAQ in the germline V gene (reference sequence). The CDR3 is made up of 15 amino acids. V was trimmed by 4 bases and J by 1 base, leaving 14 bases between them. The CDR3 protein is CASSSQGPSSYEQYF. CDR3 bases: TGTGCCAGCAGCTCCCAGGGGCCCAGTTCCTACGAGCAGTACTTC.

The rearrangement uses TRBV10-3 and TRBJ1-3; the match to TRBD1 covers 9 bases. The CDR3 runs to 15 residues. V dropped 6 bases and J dropped 3; count of bases not matched to a gene: 6. Germline V CDR1 and CDR2: ENHRY, SYGVKD. The CDR3 DNA is TGTGCCATCAGCTCGGGACAGGGTTATGGAAACACCATATATTTT. Amino acids: CAISSGQGYGNTIYF.

This sequence joins TRBV9 and TRBJ2-6, with 7 bases aligning to TRBD1. Germline assignment: CDR1 SGDLS and CDR2 YYNGEE. V shed 4 bases and J 1 base; nucleotides not matched to a gene: 5. This CDR3 comprises 16 residues. CDR3 protein: CASSPQGRSGANVLTF. CDR3 in DNA: TGTGCCAGCAGCCCACAGGGGCGTTCTGGGGCCAACGTCCTGACTTTC.

V gene TRBV5-1 combines with J gene TRBJ2-5, with a tentative D call TRBD2 (5 bases). The CDR3 has 13 residues. V was trimmed by 4 bases and J by 5 bases, leaving 12 bases between them. Per the germline V gene, CDR1 is SGHRS and CDR2 is YFSETQ. The CDR3 DNA reads as TGCGCCAGCAGCCCAGACCCTAGCGAGACCCAGTACTTC. Translating it yields CASSPDPSETQYF.

The chain employs TRBV24-1 and TRBJ1-2; tentatively, D is TRBD1 (6 bases). Between the trimmed V and J ends, which lost 5 bases and 3 bases, there was a span of 12 bases. There are 14 residues in the CDR3. CDR1 is KGHDR and CDR2 is SFDVKD in the germline V gene. CDR3 bases: TGTGCCACCAGTGCCTCGGACAGATACTATGGCTACACCTTC. This translates into CATSASDRYYGYTF.

The chain carries TRBV30 and TRBJ1-1; 9 nucleotides align to TRBD1. The ends lost 3 bases at V and 4 bases at J; junction bases unmatched: 6. This CDR3 has 14 residues. Per germline, CDR1 GTSNPN and CDR2 SVGIG (reference sequence). The CDR3 region is CAWRRPDRGTEAFF. The CDR3 coding sequence is TGTGCCTGGAGGCGGCCGGACAGGGGCACTGAAGCTTTCTTT. The full variable domain, with the rest looked up from reference TRBV30 and TRBJ1-1, is SQTIHQWPATLVQPVGSPLSLECTVEGTSNPNLYWYRQAAGRGLQLLFYSVGIGQISSEVPQNLSASRPQDRQFILSSKKLLLSDSGFYLCAWRRPDRGTEAFFGQGTRLTVV.

J is TRBJ2-7 and V is TRBV9; TRBD1 aligns across 7 bases. Germline V gene sequence: CDR1 SGDLS, CDR2 YYNGEE. V lost 2 bases and J lost 3; bases outside the gene matches: 5. The CDR3 is 14 residues long. CDR3 sequence reads: CASSVTGLSYEQYF. The CDR3 bases are TGTGCCAGCAGCGTGACAGGGTTAAGCTACGAGCAGTACTTC.

V usage is TRBV10-2 and J usage is TRBJ1-4, with TRBD1 as a possible D gene (5 bases). V dropped 6 bases and J dropped 8 bases, with 7 bases sitting between them. This CDR3 region has 11 residues. Germline CDR1 and CDR2: WSHSY and SAAADI. In DNA, the CDR3 is TGCGCCAGCAGGGGGGGGGAAAAACTGTTTTTT. It yields the protein CASRGGEKLFF.

This chain connects TRBV7-2 to TRBJ1-1, with a weak D call TRBD1 (5 bases). CDR1 is SGHTA and CDR2 is FQGNSA in the germline V gene. V was cut by 5 bases and J by 4 bases, with 17 bases left in between. The CDR3 covers 15 residues. CDR3 DNA: TGTGCCAGCAGCCCCTCCTCCAGGGTGAGCACTGAAGCTTTCTTT. Translating it yields CASSPSSRVSTEAFF.

The CDR3 region is CASSPFGVTATGELFF. DNA for the CDR3: TGTGCCAGCTCACCGTTCGGGGTCACAGCGACCGGGGAGCTGTTTTTT. The chain recombines TRBV18 with TRBJ2-2; weak D call: TRBD2 (5 bases). The germline gives CDR1 KGHSH, CDR2 LQKENI. This CDR3 contains 16 residues. V lost 3 bases and J 5 bases, leaving 16 bases between the germline ends.

This chain joins TRBV7-9 and TRBJ1-6, with TRBD1 matching over 7 bases. V gave up 3 bases and J gave up 9 bases; unmatched junction bases: 8. The germline V gene has CDR1 SEHNR and CDR2 FQNEAQ (reference sequence). CDR3 length equals 15 residues. The CDR3 protein is CASSFEQGRGSPLHF. Written as DNA, the CDR3 is TGTGCCAGCAGCTTTGAACAGGGGCGAGGTTCACCCCTCCACTTT.